This TCR beta chain was recovered during a study of CD8 T cells in ankylosing spondylitis. Germline CDR1 MNHEY, CDR2 SVGEGT. V dropped 6 bases and J dropped 2; count of bases not matched to a gene: 5. CDR3 length: 16 residues. Note on this clonotype: Its antigen is still unknown.

TCRdb fed the 5' RACE reads into MiXCR, producing one record per CDR3 protein. Here the sample spans some 840,000 distinct CDR3 sequences, roughly 10% being singletons. Points from the study as a whole: Ankylosing spondylitis blood appeared to be characterized by a TCR beta motif of eight highly homologous variants.

The sequenced sample consisted of blood, either unsorted or a sorted T cell fraction (not recorded which). The sequence was obtained from a male donor with ankylosing spondylitis. The chain joins TRBV6-2 or TRBV6-3 to TRBJ2-6, with TRBD1 matching over 9 bases. The chain's CDR3 is CASSGQGLAGANVLTF. CDR3 DNA sequence: TGTGCCAGCAGCGGACAGGGGTTGGCTGGGGCCAACGTCCTGACTTTC.